This entry describes one T cell receptor (beta chain). TCRdb's copy holds only in-frame clones and misses some; the assay was immunoSEQ multiplex PCR. This sample carries approximately 80,000 clones, about 86% of them seen once, and the ten largest clones take under 7%. This entry is derived from a study of cytotoxic CD8 clonotypes in ibrutinib-treated CLL. Study as a whole: Response specimens were obtained following a median treatment duration of about 12 months, with a range of 6 to 36. Sequenced samples delivered averages of 270,000 or so productive templates and about 90,000 productive rearrangements.

CDR1 is SNHLY and CDR2 is FYNNEI in the germline V gene. V trimming: 2 bases; J trimming: 6 bases; junction bases outside the gene matches: 13. The CDR3 covers 17 residues. The V and J genes are TRBV2 and TRBJ2-1, with 7 positions matching TRBD2. This specimen consisted of PBMCs, obtained before ibrutinib treatment. This clonotype was obtained from a human donor with chronic lymphocytic leukemia. The CDR3 coding sequence is TGTGCCAGCAGTGAACTGTTGGCGGGAGTTTTGGGCAATGAGCAGTTCTTC. It encodes CASSELLAGVLGNEQFF.